This TCR beta chain appears in the sequencing data of a study of blood T cell repertoires in COVID-19. Study-wide context: The samples span acute and convalescent COVID-19 from the United States, Italy and Spain. PBMCs, B-cell-depleted T cells, or T cells were the source of the cDNA or gDNA that made up the material.

V was pared by 1 base and J by 6 bases, with 24 bases between. The V gene's germline CDR1 is SGHVS and CDR2 FQNEAQ. The CDR3 has 18 amino acids. Study processing details: Amplification from reference gene primers served as the basis for estimated nucleated cell counts. Assay used: immunoSEQ multiplex PCR; TCRdb lists only in-frame clones, some missing. Clone size and V and J calls were adopted from that table, with D and trimming inferred from the DNA. The data show about 270,000 clones, approximately 77% seen once. Sequencing was performed on peripheral blood. This TCR was sampled from a woman under 30 with acute or convalescent COVID-19. The chain recombines TRBV7-8 with TRBJ1-2; D gene ambiguous. CDR3 bases: TGTGCCAGCAGCTTAGTGTCCAGGAACCACCCAGAAAGAAATGGCTACACCTTC. Protein product: CASSLVSRNHPERNGYTF.